This TCR beta chain appears in the sequencing data of a study of read filtering for tumor transcriptome and immune sequencing. Study-level results: Without single-read clonotypes, shared clonotype proportions correlated more between IR-seq and RNA-seq.

This library used 300 to 500 ng RNA and molecular barcoded adaptors spanning alpha/delta and beta/gamma chains. TCRdb passed the reads through MiXCR, listing each CDR3 protein once. The data show nearly 60,000 distinct CDR3 sequences, with about 12% seen just once and more than 15% held by the top ten. This clonotype was observed many times. Antigen: not known. At the time of active disease, bone marrow was collected from every patient. The source is a donor at least 40 years old with multiple myeloma. Sample: a population of CD138-negative cells sorted from bone marrow.

CDR3 loop: CSANTGGASQPQHF. In DNA form, the CDR3 reads TGCAGTGCTAATACAGGGGGCGCAAGTCAGCCCCAGCATTTT. The rearrangement joins TRBV20-1 to TRBJ1-5, with 9 bases lining up with TRBD1. The CDR3 is 14 amino acids. The trim removed 4 bases at V and 6 bases at J, leaving 7 bases unmatched. The germline gives CDR1 DFQATT, CDR2 SNEGSKA (reference sequence).